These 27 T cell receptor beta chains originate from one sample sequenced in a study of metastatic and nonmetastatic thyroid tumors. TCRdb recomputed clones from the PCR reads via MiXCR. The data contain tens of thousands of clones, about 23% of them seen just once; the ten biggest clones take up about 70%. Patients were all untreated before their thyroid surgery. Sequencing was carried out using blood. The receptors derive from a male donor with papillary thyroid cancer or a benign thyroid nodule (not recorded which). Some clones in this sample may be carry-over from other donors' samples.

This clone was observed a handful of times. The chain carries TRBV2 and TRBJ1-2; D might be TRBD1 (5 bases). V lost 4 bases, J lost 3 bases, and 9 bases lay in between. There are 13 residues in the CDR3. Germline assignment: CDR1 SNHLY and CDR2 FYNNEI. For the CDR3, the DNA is TGTGCCAGCAGTGCTCAGGGTTACTATGGCTACACCTTC. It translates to CASSAQGYYGYTF.

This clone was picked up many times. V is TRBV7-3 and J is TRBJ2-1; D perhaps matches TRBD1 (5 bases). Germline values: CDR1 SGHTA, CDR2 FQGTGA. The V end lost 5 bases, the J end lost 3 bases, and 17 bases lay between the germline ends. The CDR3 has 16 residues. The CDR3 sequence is CASSINGAPLYNEQFF. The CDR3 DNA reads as TGTGCCAGCAGCATCAATGGGGCCCCCCTCTACAATGAGCAGTTCTTC. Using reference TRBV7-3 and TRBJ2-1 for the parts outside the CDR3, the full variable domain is GAGVSQTPSNKVTEKGKYVELRCDPISGHTALYWYRQSLGQGPEFLIYFQGTGAADDSGLPNDRFFAVRPEGSVSTLKIQRTERGDSAVYLCASSINGAPLYNEQFFGPGTRLTVL.

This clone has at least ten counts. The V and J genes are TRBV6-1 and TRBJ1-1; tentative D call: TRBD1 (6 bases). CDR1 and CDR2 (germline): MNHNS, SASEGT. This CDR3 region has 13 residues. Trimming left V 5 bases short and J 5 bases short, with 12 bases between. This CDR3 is CASSNEGGTEAFF. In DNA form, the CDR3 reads TGTGCCAGCAGTAACGAAGGGGGGACTGAAGCTTTCTTT.

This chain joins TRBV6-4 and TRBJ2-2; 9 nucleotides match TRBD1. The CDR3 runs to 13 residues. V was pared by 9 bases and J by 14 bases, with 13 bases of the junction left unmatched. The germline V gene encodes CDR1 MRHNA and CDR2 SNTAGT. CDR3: CASGQGTTVELFF. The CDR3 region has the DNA TGTGCCAGTGGACAGGGGACAACCGTGGAACTGTTTTTT.

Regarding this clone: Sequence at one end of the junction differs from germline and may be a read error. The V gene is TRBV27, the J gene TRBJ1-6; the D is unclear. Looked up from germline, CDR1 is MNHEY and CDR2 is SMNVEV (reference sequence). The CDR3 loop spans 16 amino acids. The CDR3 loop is CASSPPRLGRHSPPHF. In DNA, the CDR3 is TGTGCCAGCAGTCCACCCCGACTCGGAAGGCATTCACCCCCCCACTTT.

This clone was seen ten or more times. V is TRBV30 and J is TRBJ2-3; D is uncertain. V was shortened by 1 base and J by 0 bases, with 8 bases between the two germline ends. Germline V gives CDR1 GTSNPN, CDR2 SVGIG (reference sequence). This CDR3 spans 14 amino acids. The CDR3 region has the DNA TGTGCCTGGAGTGAACTCCAAAGCACAGATACGCAGTATTTT. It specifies CAWSELQSTDTQYF. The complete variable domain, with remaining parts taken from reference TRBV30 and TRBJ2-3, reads SQTIHQWPATLVQPVGSPLSLECTVEGTSNPNLYWYRQAAGRGLQLLFYSVGIGQISSEVPQNLSASRPQDRQFILSSKKLLLSDSGFYLCAWSELQSTDTQYFGPGTRLTVL.

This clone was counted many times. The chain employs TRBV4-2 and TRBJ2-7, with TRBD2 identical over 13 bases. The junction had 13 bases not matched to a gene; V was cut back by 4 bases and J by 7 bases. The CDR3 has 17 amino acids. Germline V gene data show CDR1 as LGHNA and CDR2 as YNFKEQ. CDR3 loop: CASSLRTSGSLRVEQYF. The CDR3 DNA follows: TGTGCCAGCAGCCTCCGGACTAGCGGGAGCCTTCGGGTAGAGCAGTACTTC.

CDR3 protein: CAISDVNPPEAFF. As DNA, the CDR3 is TGTGCCATCAGTGATGTCAATCCGCCTGAAGCTTTCTTT. The chain recombines TRBV10-3 with TRBJ1-1, with D uncertain. Per the germline V gene, CDR1 is ENHRY and CDR2 is SYGVKD. V was trimmed by 3 bases and J by 6 bases, leaving 11 bases between them. The CDR3 totals 13 residues.

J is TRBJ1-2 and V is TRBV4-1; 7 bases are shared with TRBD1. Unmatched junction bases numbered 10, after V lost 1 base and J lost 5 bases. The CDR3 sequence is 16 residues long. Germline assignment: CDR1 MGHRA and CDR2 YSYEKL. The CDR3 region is CASSQGAKGAWYGYTF. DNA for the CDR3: TGCGCCAGCAGCCAAGGGGCTAAGGGGGCTTGGTATGGCTACACCTTC.

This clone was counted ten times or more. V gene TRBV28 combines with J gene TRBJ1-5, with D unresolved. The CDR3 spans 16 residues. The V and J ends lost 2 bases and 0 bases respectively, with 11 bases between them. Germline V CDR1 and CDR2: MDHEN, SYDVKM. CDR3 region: CASSLGPLVSNQPQHF. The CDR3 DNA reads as TGTGCCAGCAGTTTAGGGCCGCTGGTTAGCAATCAGCCCCAGCATTTT.

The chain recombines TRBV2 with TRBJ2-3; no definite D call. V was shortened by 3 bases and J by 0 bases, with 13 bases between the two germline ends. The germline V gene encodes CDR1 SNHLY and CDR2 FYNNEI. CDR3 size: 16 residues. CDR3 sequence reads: CASSESAASSTDTQYF. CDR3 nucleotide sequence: TGTGCCAGCAGTGAGTCGGCAGCCTCGAGCACAGATACGCAGTATTTT.

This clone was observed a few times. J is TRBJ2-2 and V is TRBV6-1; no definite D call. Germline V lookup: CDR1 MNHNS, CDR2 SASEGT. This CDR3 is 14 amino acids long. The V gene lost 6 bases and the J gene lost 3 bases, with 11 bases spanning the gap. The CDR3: CASRQIGDTGELFF. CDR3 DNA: TGTGCCAGCAGACAGATTGGGGACACCGGGGAGCTGTTTTTT.

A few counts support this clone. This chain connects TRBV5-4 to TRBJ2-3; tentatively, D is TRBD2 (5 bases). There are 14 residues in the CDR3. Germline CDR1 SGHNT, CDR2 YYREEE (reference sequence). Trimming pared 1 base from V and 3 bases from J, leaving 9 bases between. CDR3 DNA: TGTGCCAGCAGCTTGCTAGCCACAACAGATACGCAGTATTTT. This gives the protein CASSLLATTDTQYF. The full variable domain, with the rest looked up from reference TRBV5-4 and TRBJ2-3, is ETGVTQSPTHLIKTRGQQVTLRCSSQSGHNTVSWYQQALGQGPQFIFQYYREEENGRGNFPPRFSGLQFPNYSSELNVNALELDDSALYLCASSLLATTDTQYFGPGTRLTVL.

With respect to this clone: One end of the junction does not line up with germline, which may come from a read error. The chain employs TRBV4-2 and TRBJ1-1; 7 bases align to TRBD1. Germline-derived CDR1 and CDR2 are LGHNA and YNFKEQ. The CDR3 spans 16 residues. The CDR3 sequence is CTSSPHRQGRDTEAFF. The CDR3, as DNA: TGTACCAGCAGCCCGCATAGACAGGGTCGGGACACTGAAGCTTTCTTT.

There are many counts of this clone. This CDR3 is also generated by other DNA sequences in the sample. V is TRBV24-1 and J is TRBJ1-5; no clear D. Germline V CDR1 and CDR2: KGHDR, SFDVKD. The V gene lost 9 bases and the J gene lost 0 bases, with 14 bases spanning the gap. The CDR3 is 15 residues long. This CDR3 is CATGSGKVSNQPQHF. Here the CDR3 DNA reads TGTGCCACCGGATCTGGGAAAGTTAGCAATCAGCCCCAGCATTTT.

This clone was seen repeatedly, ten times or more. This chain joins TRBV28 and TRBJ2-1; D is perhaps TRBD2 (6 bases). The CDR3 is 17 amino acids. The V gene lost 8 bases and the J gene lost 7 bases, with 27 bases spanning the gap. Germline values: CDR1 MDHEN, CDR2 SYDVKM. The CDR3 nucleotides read TGTGCCAGCCGAAATCCCCCCGGGGCCGCGGGGAGGAATGAGCAGTTCTTC. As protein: CASRNPPGAAGRNEQFF.

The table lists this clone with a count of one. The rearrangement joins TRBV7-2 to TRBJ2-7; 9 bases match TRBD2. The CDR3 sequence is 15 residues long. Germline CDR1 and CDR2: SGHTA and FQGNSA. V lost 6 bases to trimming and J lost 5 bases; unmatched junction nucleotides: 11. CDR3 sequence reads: CASRKRGDYFDEQYF. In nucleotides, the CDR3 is TGTGCCAGCAGGAAGCGGGGGGACTATTTTGACGAGCAGTACTTC.

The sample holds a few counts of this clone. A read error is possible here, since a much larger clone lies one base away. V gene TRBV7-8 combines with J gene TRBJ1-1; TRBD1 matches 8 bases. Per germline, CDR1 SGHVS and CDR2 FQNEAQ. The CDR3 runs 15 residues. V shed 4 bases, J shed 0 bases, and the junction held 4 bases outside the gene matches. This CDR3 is CASSSTTGVNTEAFF. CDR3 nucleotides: TGTGCCAGCAGCTCCACGACAGGGGTGAACACTGAAGCTTTCTTT.

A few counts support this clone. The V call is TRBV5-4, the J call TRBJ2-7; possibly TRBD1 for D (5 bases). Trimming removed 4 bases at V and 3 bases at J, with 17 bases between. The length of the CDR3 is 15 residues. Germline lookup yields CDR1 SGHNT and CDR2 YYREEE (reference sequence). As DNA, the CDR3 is TGTGCCAGCAGCACCACCCCACCAGGGAACTACGAGCAGTACTTC. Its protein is CASSTTPPGNYEQYF.

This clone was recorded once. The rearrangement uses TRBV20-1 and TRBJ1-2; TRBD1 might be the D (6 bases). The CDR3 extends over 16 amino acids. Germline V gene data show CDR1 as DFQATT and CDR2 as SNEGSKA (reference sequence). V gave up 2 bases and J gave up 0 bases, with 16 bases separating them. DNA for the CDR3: TGCAGTGCTAGACCCTTGGCGGGGGCGGCTAACTATGGCTACACCTTC. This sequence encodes CSARPLAGAANYGYTF.

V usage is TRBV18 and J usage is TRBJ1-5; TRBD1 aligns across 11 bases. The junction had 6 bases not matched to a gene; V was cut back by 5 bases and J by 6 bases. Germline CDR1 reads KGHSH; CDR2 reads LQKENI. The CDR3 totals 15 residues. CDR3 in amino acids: CASSRGQGESQPQHF. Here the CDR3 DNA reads TGTGCCAGCTCAAGGGGACAGGGGGAGAGTCAGCCCCAGCATTTT. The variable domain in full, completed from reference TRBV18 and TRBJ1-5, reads NAGVMQNPRHLVRRRGQEARLRCSPMKGHSHVYWYRQLPEEGLKFMVYLQKENIIDESGMPKERFSAEFPKEGPSILRIQQVVRGDSAAYFCASSRGQGESQPQHFGDGTRLSIL.

The CDR3 bases are TGTGCCAGCAGTTTTAGACAGGGGGCTGGAGGAAACACCATATATTTT. Translated: CASSFRQGAGGNTIYF. The chain joins TRBV12-3 or TRBV12-4 to TRBJ1-3, with TRBD1 identical over 10 bases. This CDR3 contains 16 residues. V was pared by 3 bases and J by 4 bases, with 6 bases of the junction left unmatched.

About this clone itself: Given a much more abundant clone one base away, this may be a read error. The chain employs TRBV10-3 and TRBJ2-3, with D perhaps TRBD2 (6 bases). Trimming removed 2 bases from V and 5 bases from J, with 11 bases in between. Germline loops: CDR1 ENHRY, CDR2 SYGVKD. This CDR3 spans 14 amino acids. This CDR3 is CAISEGGTQDTQYF. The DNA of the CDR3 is TGTGCCATCAGTGAGGGCGGGACCCAAGATACGCAGTATTTT.

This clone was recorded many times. This CDR3 reads CASISVRTDTQYF. Here the CDR3 DNA reads TGTGCCAGCATAAGCGTACGCACAGATACGCAGTATTTT. The rearrangement joins TRBV28 to TRBJ2-3, with D uncertain. The CDR3 spans 13 residues. The V end lost 7 bases, the J end lost 1 base, and 9 bases lay between the germline ends. Per germline, CDR1 MDHEN and CDR2 SYDVKM.

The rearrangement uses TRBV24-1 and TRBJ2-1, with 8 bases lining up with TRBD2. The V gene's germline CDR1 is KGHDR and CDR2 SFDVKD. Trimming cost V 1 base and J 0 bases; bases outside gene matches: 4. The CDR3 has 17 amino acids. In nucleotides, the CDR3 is TGTGCCACCAGTGATTTAGGGACTAGGAGCTCCTACAATGAGCAGTTCTTC. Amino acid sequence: CATSDLGTRSSYNEQFF.

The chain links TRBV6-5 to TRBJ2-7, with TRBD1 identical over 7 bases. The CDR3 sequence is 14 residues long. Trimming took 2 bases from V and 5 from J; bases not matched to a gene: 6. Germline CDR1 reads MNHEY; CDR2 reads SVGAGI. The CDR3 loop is CASSYRRGRDEQYF. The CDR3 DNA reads TGTGCCAGCAGTTACCGTAGGGGGCGCGACGAGCAGTACTTC.

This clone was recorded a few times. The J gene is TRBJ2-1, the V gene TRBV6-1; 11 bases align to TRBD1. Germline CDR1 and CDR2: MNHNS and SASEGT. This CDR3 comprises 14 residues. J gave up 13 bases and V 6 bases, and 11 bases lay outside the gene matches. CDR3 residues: CASRRDRGEKGQFF. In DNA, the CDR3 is TGTGCCAGCAGACGGGACAGGGGGGAAAAGGGACAGTTCTTC.